Listed here is a single T cell receptor beta chain. The antigen is not known. Treatment of the sample: about 20 received Ad26.COV2.S at low or high dose, single or two shots; several received placebo; per-sample allocation not given. Sampling was performed 63 days after the first vaccine or placebo injection. Generated by immunoSEQ multiplex PCR, the TCRdb table keeps only in-frame clones and is missing some. Of 440,000 or so clones in the sample, about 90% are singletons; the top ten hold about 1.7%. The data were taken from a study of Ad26.COV2.S vaccination and SARS-CoV-2 variants. Overall study findings and caveats: The TCR breadth and depth analyses may have understated or missed part of the total T cell responses.

This material consisted of peripheral blood, taken in a trial of Ad26.COV2.S vaccine versus placebo. The TCR originated in a person aged 18-60 years who received the Ad26.COV2.S COVID-19 vaccine or a placebo.

The CDR3 protein is CASSLAWQGLETQYF. The DNA for the CDR3 is TGTGCCAGCAGCTTGGCCTGGCAGGGATTGGAGACCCAGTACTTC. This sequence joins TRBV5-4 and TRBJ2-5; weak D call: TRBD1 (5 bases). The CDR3 runs 15 residues. V was pared by 0 bases and J by 5 bases, with 14 bases between. From germline, CDR1 is SGHNT and CDR2 YYREEE (reference sequence).